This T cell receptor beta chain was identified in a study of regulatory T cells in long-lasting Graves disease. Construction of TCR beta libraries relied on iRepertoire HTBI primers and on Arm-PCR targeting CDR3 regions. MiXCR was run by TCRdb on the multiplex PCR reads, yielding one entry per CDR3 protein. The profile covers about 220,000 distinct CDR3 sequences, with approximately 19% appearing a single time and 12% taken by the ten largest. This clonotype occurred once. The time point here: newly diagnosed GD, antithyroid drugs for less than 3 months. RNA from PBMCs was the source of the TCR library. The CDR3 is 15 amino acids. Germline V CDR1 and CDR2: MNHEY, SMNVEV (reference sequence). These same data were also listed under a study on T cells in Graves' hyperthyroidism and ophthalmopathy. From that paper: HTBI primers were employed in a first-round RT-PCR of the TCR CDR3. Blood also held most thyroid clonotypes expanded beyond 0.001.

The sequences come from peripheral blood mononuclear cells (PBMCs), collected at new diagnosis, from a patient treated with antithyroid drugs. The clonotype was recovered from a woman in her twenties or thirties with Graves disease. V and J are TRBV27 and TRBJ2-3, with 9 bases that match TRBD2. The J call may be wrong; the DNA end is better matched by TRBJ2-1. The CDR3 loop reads CASSQGLASSVEQFF. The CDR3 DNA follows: TGTGCCAGCAGTCAGGGACTAGCCTCCTCGGTTGAGCAGTTCTTC.